This is a list of T cell receptor beta chains from one sample in a study of blood T cell repertoires in COVID-19. Repertoires were generated with immunoSEQ multiplex PCR, while TCRdb's copy carries only in-frame clones and drops some. This repertoire shows about 270,000 clones, around 86% found once; its top ten account for roughly 2.2%. Input material: peripheral blood. The receptors derive from a man aged 45-65 years with acute or convalescent COVID-19. Both conserved end residues are part of each CDR3. Each record gives: CDR3 length, clone size, D gene, V gene, J gene, CDR3 protein, CDR3 DNA. The D gene is left open where the match is weak. Some rows have no size entry. The others give once, few or many, or a class for an expanded clone.

len: 14; abundance: -; d_gene: TRBD2; v_gene: TRBV6-5; j_gene: TRBJ2-2; CDR3aa: CASGRGANTGELFF; CDR3nt: TGTGCCAGCGGGAGGGGCGCGAACACCGGGGAGCTGTTTTTT
len: 14; abundance: -; d_gene: -; v_gene: TRBV30; j_gene: TRBJ2-2; CDR3aa: CACSRGLATGELFF; CDR3nt: TGTGCCTGCTCAAGAGGGCTCGCGACCGGGGAGCTGTTTTTT
len: 15; abundance: -; d_gene: -; v_gene: TRBV3-1/TRBV3-2; j_gene: TRBJ1-1; CDR3aa: CASSQMDRSNTEAFF; CDR3nt: TGTGCCAGCAGCCAAATGGACAGATCGAACACTGAAGCTTTCTTT
len: 16; abundance: -; d_gene: -; v_gene: TRBV7-3; j_gene: TRBJ2-3; CDR3aa: CASSLNPGTGADTQYF; CDR3nt: TGTGCCAGCAGCTTAAATCCCGGGACTGGGGCAGATACGCAGTATTTT
len: 14; abundance: -; d_gene: TRBD1; v_gene: TRBV9; j_gene: TRBJ1-6; CDR3aa: CASSANEGASPLHF; CDR3nt: TGTGCCAGCAGCGCCAATGAGGGGGCTTCACCCCTCCACTTT
len: 15; abundance: -; d_gene: TRBD2; v_gene: TRBV6-4; j_gene: TRBJ2-5; CDR3aa: CASSDPRLAGETQYF; CDR3nt: TGTGCCAGCAGTGATCCACGACTAGCCGGGGAGACCCAGTACTTC
len: 13; abundance: -; d_gene: -; v_gene: TRBV2; j_gene: TRBJ2-5; CDR3aa: CASSGAGQETQYF; CDR3nt: TGTGCCAGCAGTGGTGCGGGGCAAGAGACCCAGTACTTC
len: 14; abundance: once; d_gene: TRBD1; v_gene: TRBV19; j_gene: TRBJ2-7; CDR3aa: CASSRQGRSYEQYF; CDR3nt: TGTGCCAGTAGCCGACAGGGCCGCTCCTACGAGCAGTACTTC
len: 15; abundance: -; d_gene: -; v_gene: TRBV3-1/TRBV3-2; j_gene: TRBJ1-6; CDR3aa: CASSHNSRYNSPLHF; CDR3nt: TGTGCCAGCAGCCACAACAGCCGCTATAATTCACCCCTCCACTTT
len: 13; abundance: -; d_gene: -; v_gene: TRBV19; j_gene: TRBJ2-2; CDR3aa: CASISPNTGELFF; CDR3nt: TGTGCCAGTATATCCCCGAACACCGGGGAGCTGTTTTTT
len: 15; abundance: -; d_gene: TRBD1; v_gene: TRBV7-3; j_gene: TRBJ1-3; CDR3aa: CASSLETGTGNTIYF; CDR3nt: TGTGCCAGCAGCTTAGAGACAGGGACTGGAAACACCATATATTTT
len: 16; abundance: -; d_gene: -; v_gene: TRBV12-5; j_gene: TRBJ2-5; CDR3aa: CASGLGDFRYQETQYF; CDR3nt: TGTGCTAGTGGTTTGGGGGACTTTAGGTACCAAGAGACCCAGTACTTC
len: 11; abundance: once; d_gene: -; v_gene: TRBV12-3/TRBV12-4; j_gene: TRBJ1-1; CDR3aa: CASTERVEAFF; CDR3nt: TGTGCCAGCACCGAGAGGGTCGAAGCTTTCTTT
len: 13; abundance: -; d_gene: -; v_gene: TRBV5-1; j_gene: TRBJ2-7; CDR3aa: CASSPPSVHEQYF; CDR3nt: TGCGCCAGCAGCCCCCCTTCCGTCCACGAGCAGTACTTC
len: 12; abundance: once; d_gene: TRBD1; v_gene: TRBV6-5; j_gene: TRBJ1-4; CDR3aa: CASSYGTGELFF; CDR3nt: TGTGCCAGCAGTTACGGGACAGGGGAACTGTTTTTT
len: 16; abundance: -; d_gene: TRBD2; v_gene: TRBV9; j_gene: TRBJ2-7; CDR3aa: CASSVARLAGAYEQYF; CDR3nt: TGTGCCAGCAGCGTAGCCCGACTAGCGGGGGCCTACGAGCAGTACTTC
len: 13; abundance: once; d_gene: -; v_gene: TRBV7-9; j_gene: TRBJ2-7; CDR3aa: CASRQANAYEQYF; CDR3nt: TGTGCCAGCCGACAGGCTAACGCCTACGAGCAGTACTTC
len: 13; abundance: -; d_gene: TRBD1; v_gene: TRBV7-9; j_gene: TRBJ2-2; CDR3aa: CAKGTGSTGELFF; CDR3nt: TGTGCCAAAGGGACAGGGAGCACCGGGGAGCTGTTTTTT
len: 13; abundance: -; d_gene: TRBD1; v_gene: TRBV18; j_gene: TRBJ2-1; CDR3aa: CGSGQGIYNEQFF; CDR3nt: TGTGGCTCGGGACAGGGTATCTACAATGAGCAGTTCTTC
len: 14; abundance: -; d_gene: TRBD1; v_gene: TRBV19; j_gene: TRBJ2-2; CDR3aa: CASSRGQPTGELFF; CDR3nt: TGTGCCAGTAGTAGGGGACAGCCTACCGGGGAGCTGTTTTTT
len: 13; abundance: -; d_gene: -; v_gene: TRBV6-6; j_gene: TRBJ1-5; CDR3aa: CASSYSTNQPQHF; CDR3nt: TGTGCCAGCAGTTACTCGACTAATCAGCCCCAGCATTTT
len: 14; abundance: -; d_gene: -; v_gene: TRBV13; j_gene: TRBJ2-7; CDR3aa: CASSFGTNFYEQYF; CDR3nt: TGTGCCAGCAGCTTCGGGACAAATTTCTACGAGCAGTACTTC
len: 17; abundance: -; d_gene: -; v_gene: TRBV7-6; j_gene: TRBJ1-6; CDR3aa: CASSPTPLRTINSPLHF; CDR3nt: TGTGCCAGCAGCCCAACCCCCCTGCGGACAATTAATTCACCCCTCCACTTT
len: 14; abundance: -; d_gene: -; v_gene: TRBV6-5; j_gene: TRBJ2-7; CDR3aa: CATQKTRGGHEQYF; CDR3nt: TGTGCCACGCAAAAAACCCGCGGGGGCCACGAGCAGTACTTC
len: 11; abundance: -; d_gene: TRBD1; v_gene: TRBV5-4; j_gene: TRBJ2-7; CDR3aa: CASSDRVEQYF; CDR3nt: TGTGCCAGCAGCGACAGGGTCGAGCAGTACTTC